These 22 T cell receptor beta chains were all obtained from the same sample, sequenced in a study of blood T cells in healthy people across ages. A J-beta primer mix and a sample-barcoded 5' primer were used in a second PCR of about 6 to 12 cycles. TCRdb independently ran MiXCR on the 5' RACE reads; one entry per CDR3 protein. The sample yields over a million distinct CDR3 sequences, roughly 40% seen once. Sequencing was performed on blood. These receptors were taken from a young woman in good health.

Comments on this clonotype: Sequence at one end of the junction differs from germline and may be a read error. The CDR3 sequence: CASSLGGLSYNKQFF. Written as DNA, the CDR3 is TGCGCCAGCAGCTTGGGAGGGCTCTCCTACAATAAGCAGTTCTTC. The chain carries TRBV5-1 and TRBJ2-1; tentatively, D is TRBD2 (5 bases). CDR1 and CDR2 (germline): SGHRS, YFSETQ. The CDR3 covers 15 residues.

Notes on this clonotype: A much larger clone is a single base away; this may be a read error. The chain uses TRBV7-9 and TRBJ2-7, with D perhaps TRBD2 (5 bases). Germline V lookup: CDR1 SEHNR, CDR2 FQNEAQ (reference sequence). The CDR3 runs to 13 residues. The chain's CDR3 is CASSVAPEYEQYF. CDR3 in DNA: TGTGCCAGCAGCGTAGCGCCCGAGTACGAGCAGTACTTC. Filled out from reference TRBV7-9 and TRBJ2-7, the complete variable domain reads DTGVSQNPRHKITKRGQNVTFRCDPISEHNRLYWYRQTLGQGPEFLTYFQNEAQLEKSRLLSDRFSAERPKGSFSTLEIQRTEQGDSAMYLCASSVAPEYEQYFGPGTRLTVT.

V usage is TRBV11-2 and J usage is TRBJ2-3; 8 bases match TRBD2. The length of the CDR3 is 17 residues. Germline CDR1 reads SGHAT; CDR2 reads FQNNGV. The junction had 6 bases not matched to a gene; V was cut back by 1 base and J by 0 bases. The CDR3 sequence is CASSLVASGRSTDTQYF. CDR3 DNA sequence: TGTGCCAGCAGCTTAGTTGCCAGCGGGAGAAGCACAGATACGCAGTATTTT.

The V gene is TRBV7-2, the J gene TRBJ2-1, with D possibly being TRBD1 or TRBD2 (6 bases each). This CDR3 comprises 15 residues. Germline V gene data show CDR1 as SGHTA and CDR2 as FQGNSA. Trimming pared 1 base from V and 10 bases from J, leaving 17 bases between. In DNA form, the CDR3 reads TGTGCCAGCAGCTTAGTGGGGGGCGGTACGGGCGAGCAGTTCTTC. Protein sequence: CASSLVGGGTGEQFF.

The table lists this clonotype with many counts. The genes are TRBV14 and TRBJ2-3; D call uncertain. Germline CDR1 is SGHDN and CDR2 is FVKESK. The V end was cut by 3 bases, the J end by 3 bases, with 7 bases between. The CDR3 has 13 amino acids. Written as DNA, the CDR3 is TGTGCCAGCAGCCAGATCAGTACAGATACGCAGTATTTT. It codes for CASSQISTDTQYF.

The chain links TRBV5-1 to TRBJ1-5; the D gene is possibly TRBD1 (6 bases). V gave up 4 bases and J gave up 5 bases, with 16 bases separating them. Germline CDR1 reads SGHRS; CDR2 reads YFSETQ. This CDR3 contains 15 residues. Written as DNA, the CDR3 is TGCGCCAGCAGCCCCGACGGACAGAGCTATCAGCCCCAGCATTTT. Encoded protein: CASSPDGQSYQPQHF.

In the case of this clonotype: The junction does not match germline at one end; this may be a read error. This chain uses TRBV6-6 with TRBJ2-5; D is perhaps TRBD1 (6 bases). Germline V gene sequence: CDR1 MNHNY, CDR2 SVGAGI (reference sequence). The CDR3 is made up of 15 amino acids. The CDR3: CAGSDGQFKTYAQYF. Written as DNA, the CDR3 is TGTGCCGGCAGTGACGGACAGTTTAAGACCTACGCGCAGTACTTC.

The count of this clonotype is one. The chain couples TRBV5-5 to TRBJ1-6; 11 bases agree with TRBD1. V was pared by 3 bases and J by 7 bases, with 9 bases of the junction left unmatched. The CDR3 length is 17 residues. Germline-derived CDR1 and CDR2 are SGHKS and YYEKEE (reference sequence). The CDR3 nucleotides read TGTGCCAGCAGCTCCCGGACAGGGGGCTTTTTAAATTCACCCCTCCACTTT. Its translation is CASSSRTGGFLNSPLHF.

The CDR3 protein is CASSPVAVSYEQYF. Here the CDR3 DNA reads TGTGCCAGCAGTCCCGTGGCGGTCTCCTACGAGCAGTACTTC. The rearrangement links TRBV12-3 or TRBV12-4 to TRBJ2-7; D call uncertain. The V end was cut by 5 bases, the J end by 0 bases, with 11 bases between. This CDR3 comprises 14 residues.

The chain is built from TRBV20-1 and TRBJ2-7; D gene ambiguous. CDR1 is DFQATT, CDR2 SNEGSKA, per germline (reference sequence). With 1 base removed from V and 2 bases from J, the gap between germline ends came to 12 bases. This CDR3 region has 14 residues. This chain's CDR3 is CSARGHALPYEQYF. The CDR3, as DNA: TGCAGTGCTAGAGGCCATGCCCTCCCCTACGAGCAGTACTTC.

This clonotype came up once. Compared with germline, one end of the junction differs, possibly owing to a read error. The chain carries TRBV4-2 and TRBJ1-4; D remains ambiguous. The CDR3 is 17 residues long. CDR1 is LGHNA, CDR2 YNFKEQ, per germline. The CDR3 region has the DNA TGTGCCGGCAGCCAAGATTGGTCCCAAGCAACTAATGAAAAACTGTTTTTT. As protein: CAGSQDWSQATNEKLFF.

This sequence joins TRBV6-6 and TRBJ2-5; 8 bases are shared with TRBD1. The germline V gene encodes CDR1 MNHNY and CDR2 SVGAGI (reference sequence). The CDR3 contains 14 residues. V shed 4 bases, J shed 0 bases, and the junction held 1 base outside the gene matches. CDR3 sequence: CASSSGGYQETQYF. CDR3 DNA sequence: TGTGCCAGCAGTTCAGGGGGCTACCAAGAGACCCAGTACTTC.

The CDR3 loop is CASSLNPKGTF. The CDR3 DNA follows: TGTGCCAGCAGCTTAAATCCTAAAGGCACCTTC. The chain has TRBV7-9 and TRBJ1-2; D not certain. Looked up from germline, CDR1 is SEHNR and CDR2 is FQNEAQ (reference sequence). The CDR3 is made up of 11 amino acids. Trimming stripped 2 bases from V and 13 bases from J, with 11 bases between.

This chain joins TRBV3-1 and TRBJ2-2; TRBD2 aligns across 8 bases. V shed 4 bases and J 0 bases; nucleotides not matched to a gene: 4. Germline loops: CDR1 LGHDT, CDR2 YNNKEL (reference sequence). The CDR3 is 16 residues long. The CDR3, as DNA: TGTGCCAGCAGCCCTCGGACTAGCCCGAACACCGGGGAGCTGTTTTTT. The encoded protein is CASSPRTSPNTGELFF.

The J gene is TRBJ1-1, the V gene TRBV4-1; 10 bases are shared with TRBD1. The germline V gene has CDR1 MGHRA and CDR2 YSYEKL. Trimming cost V 1 base and J 3 bases; bases outside gene matches: 5. This CDR3 contains 16 residues. The CDR3 DNA reads TGCGCCAGCAGCCAAGGGCCTGGGACAGGGGACACTGAAGCTTTCTTT. It encodes CASSQGPGTGDTEAFF.

The gene calls are TRBV28 and TRBJ2-7; tentatively, D is TRBD2 (7 bases). The CDR3 consists of 14 residues. V shed 3 bases and J shed 5 bases, with 14 bases lying between them. CDR1 is MDHEN and CDR2 is SYDVKM in the germline V gene. The chain's CDR3 is CASSFPRGAHEQYF. The DNA for the CDR3 is TGTGCCAGCAGTTTTCCCCGGGGGGCCCACGAGCAGTACTTC.

The chain recombines TRBV11-2 with TRBJ2-7; possibly TRBD2 for D (6 bases). V gave up 0 bases and J gave up 3 bases, with 9 bases separating them. The germline V gene has CDR1 SGHAT and CDR2 FQNNGV. The CDR3 has 14 residues. The CDR3 protein is CASSLDMGLYEQYF. CDR3 bases: TGTGCCAGCAGCTTAGATATGGGACTCTACGAGCAGTACTTC.

V is TRBV6-1 and J is TRBJ2-7; D is ambiguous. V lost 3 bases, J lost 5 bases, and 14 bases lay in between. Germline V gives CDR1 MNHNS, CDR2 SASEGT. This CDR3 has 14 amino acids. The CDR3 nucleotides read TGTGCCAGCAGTGAGTTAGGGTCTCCAGACGAGCAGTACTTC. It is translated as CASSELGSPDEQYF.

The chain employs TRBV6-5 and TRBJ2-3; D uncertain. Germline CDR1 and CDR2: MNHEY and SVGAGI. Trimming shortened V by 7 bases and J by 4 bases, and 15 bases separated the two germline ends. The length of the CDR3 is 14 residues. The CDR3 is CASTRSAVPDTQYF. DNA of the CDR3: TGTGCCAGCACCCGAAGTGCGGTCCCAGATACGCAGTATTTT.

J is TRBJ2-7 and V is TRBV6-5; D may be TRBD1 or TRBD2 (5 bases each). Trimming took off 0 bases at V and 2 bases at J, with 11 bases between the two ends. The CDR3 runs 15 residues. Germline CDR1 and CDR2: MNHEY and SVGAGI. The CDR3 nucleotides are TGTGCCAGCAGTTACTCTTCAGAGGGGCCCTACGAGCAGTACTTC. Translation: CASSYSSEGPYEQYF.

The sample holds one count of this clonotype. V and J are TRBV7-2 and TRBJ2-3; D may match TRBD1 or TRBD2 (6 bases each). Germline V gives CDR1 SGHTA, CDR2 FQGNSA. This CDR3 is 15 amino acids long. Trimming stripped 8 bases from V and 1 base from J, with 16 bases between. The CDR3 loop reads CASGRGVGGTDTQYF. The CDR3, as DNA: TGTGCCAGCGGTAGGGGGGTTGGTGGCACAGATACGCAGTATTTT.

Concerning this clonotype itself: An end of the junction does not agree with germline; a read error may underlie this. The chain links TRBV5-1 to TRBJ2-1; D is unclear. Looked up from germline, CDR1 is SGHRS and CDR2 is YFSETQ. The CDR3 runs to 14 residues. Written as DNA, the CDR3 is TGCGCCAGCAGTAGAAGCCGCTCCTACGATGAGCAGTTCTTC. Its translation is CASSRSRSYDEQFF.